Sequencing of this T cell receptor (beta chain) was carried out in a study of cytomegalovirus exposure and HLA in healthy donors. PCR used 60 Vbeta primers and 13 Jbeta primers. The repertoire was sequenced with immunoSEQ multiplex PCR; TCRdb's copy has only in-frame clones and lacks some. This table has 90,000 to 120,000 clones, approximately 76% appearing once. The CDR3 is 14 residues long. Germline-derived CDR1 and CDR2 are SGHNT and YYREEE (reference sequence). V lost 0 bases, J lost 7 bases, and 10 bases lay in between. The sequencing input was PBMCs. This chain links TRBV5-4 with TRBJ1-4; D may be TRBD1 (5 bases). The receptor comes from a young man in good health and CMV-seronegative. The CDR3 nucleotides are TGTGCCAGCAGCTTGGGGAGGGGAGTTGAAAAACTGTTTTTT. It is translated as CASSLGRGVEKLFF. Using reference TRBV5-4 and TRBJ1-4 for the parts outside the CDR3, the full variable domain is ETGVTQSPTHLIKTRGQQVTLRCSSQSGHNTVSWYQQALGQGPQFIFQYYREEENGRGNFPPRFSGLQFPNYSSELNVNALELDDSALYLCASSLGRGVEKLFFGSGTQLSVL.